This T cell receptor beta chain comes out of a study of shared clonotypes between healthy human individuals. Study observations and caveats: Researchers found naive subsets generally carried larger estimated richness than memory subsets. Clonotype sharing among donors likely depends on sequencing depth.

Here immunoSEQ multiplex PCR was the method, and the copy in TCRdb shows in-frame clones only, minus some. Among roughly 2.5 million clones listed, more than 90% were seen once. With respect to this clone: What it recognizes is unknown.

The germline CDR1 and CDR2 sequences are WSHSY and SAAADI. V was trimmed by 5 bases and J by 3 bases, leaving 10 bases between them. The CDR3 sequence is 13 residues long. V and J are TRBV10-2 and TRBJ2-5; a possible D gene is TRBD1 (6 bases). This receptor was taken from a man between 18 and 29 years old in good health. The sample was naive CD4+ T cells sorted from blood. Subset meaning: CD45RA+ positively selected. CDR3 sequence: CASSWAGEETQYF. CDR3 in DNA: TGCGCCAGCAGTTGGGCAGGGGAAGAGACCCAGTACTTC.